One and the same sample provided the 16 T cell receptor beta chains below, sequenced in a study of CD8 T cells in Susac syndrome. RNA in amounts of roughly 0.5 to 1 ug was reverse transcribed with random hexamers. TCRdb re-derived calls from the immunoSEQ multiplex PCR reads in MiXCR, one entry per CDR3 protein. The table has about 300,000 distinct CDR3 sequences, approximately 85% seen once; the top ten hold 0.21%. Source material: CD8+ T cells from PBMCs. All receptors come from a human donor with multiple sclerosis.

There are a few counts of this clonotype. The rearrangement uses TRBV5-4 and TRBJ2-2; D remains ambiguous. Germline V gene lookup returns CDR1 SGHNT and CDR2 YYREEE (reference sequence). V was cut by 0 bases and J by 1 base, with 4 bases left in between. CDR3 length: 14 amino acids. The CDR3 bases are TGTGCCAGCAGCTTGGGGATGAACACCGGGGAGCTGTTTTTT. It encodes CASSLGMNTGELFF. The whole variable domain, filled in from reference TRBV5-4 and TRBJ2-2, reads ETGVTQSPTHLIKTRGQQVTLRCSSQSGHNTVSWYQQALGQGPQFIFQYYREEENGRGNFPPRFSGLQFPNYSSELNVNALELDDSALYLCASSLGMNTGELFFGEGSRLTVL.

The chain has TRBV6-1 and TRBJ2-2; 12 nucleotides match TRBD2. CDR1 MNHNS and CDR2 SASEGT come from the germline V gene. This CDR3 has 15 amino acids. V was pared by 5 bases and J by 7 bases, with 5 bases of the junction left unmatched. The CDR3 sequence is CASSRLAGDVGELFF. The DNA for the CDR3 is TGTGCCAGCAGTAGACTAGCGGGAGATGTCGGGGAGCTGTTTTTT.

The chain carries TRBV28 and TRBJ1-1, with D perhaps matching TRBD1 (5 bases). V gave up 0 bases and J gave up 6 bases, with 14 bases separating them. CDR1 and CDR2 from the germline V gene are MDHEN and SYDVKM. CDR3 size: 15 residues. The CDR3 sequence: CASSLWGEWAAEAFF. In DNA form, the CDR3 reads TGTGCCAGCAGTTTATGGGGGGAGTGGGCAGCTGAAGCTTTCTTT.

This sequence joins TRBV30 and TRBJ1-3; tentatively, D is TRBD1 (5 bases). Germline lookup yields CDR1 GTSNPN and CDR2 SVGIG (reference sequence). This CDR3 spans 13 amino acids. Trimming took 6 bases from V and 2 from J, leaving 11 bases between them. The CDR3 spells CACVGGTGNTIYF. The CDR3 DNA reads TGTGCCTGCGTCGGGGGGACTGGAAACACCATATATTTT.

The chain recombines TRBV7-9 with TRBJ2-5, with 11 bases that match TRBD2. The J segment lost 0 bases and the V segment lost 5 bases, leaving 8 bases of the junction unmatched. Looked up from germline, CDR1 is SEHNR and CDR2 is FQNEAQ (reference sequence). The CDR3 sequence is 17 residues long. The CDR3 nucleotides read TGTGCCAGCAGCCATACCGTAGCGGGAGGGTACCAAGAGACCCAGTACTTC. It translates to CASSHTVAGGYQETQYF. Combining the CDR3 with reference TRBV7-9 and TRBJ2-5 gives the whole variable domain DTGVSQNPRHKITKRGQNVTFRCDPISEHNRLYWYRQTLGQGPEFLTYFQNEAQLEKSRLLSDRFSAERPKGSFSTLEIQRTEQGDSAMYLCASSHTVAGGYQETQYFGPGTRLLVL.

J is TRBJ2-5 and V is TRBV6-2 or TRBV6-3; tentative D call: TRBD2 (5 bases). The V gene's germline CDR1 is MNHEY and CDR2 SVGEGT. The CDR3 runs to 12 residues. The ends were cut back, 4 bases at V and 7 bases at J, with 10 bases in the middle. CDR3 sequence reads: CASSSTSGTQYF. DNA for the CDR3: TGTGCCAGCAGTTCAACGAGCGGGACCCAGTACTTC.

This clonotype was seen once. This rearrangement joins TRBV2 to TRBJ1-2, with D perhaps TRBD1 (5 bases). The CDR3 length is 12 residues. The germline V and J ends were trimmed by 7 bases and 4 bases, with 10 bases remaining between them. Per germline, CDR1 SNHLY and CDR2 FYNNEI. CDR3 in DNA: TGTGCCAGCATTCAGGGTGGCTATGGCTACACCTTC. Translating it yields CASIQGGYGYTF. The complete variable domain, with remaining parts taken from reference TRBV2 and TRBJ1-2, reads EPEVTQTPSHQVTQMGQEVILRCVPISNHLYFYWYRQILGQKVEFLVSFYNNEISEKSEIFDDQFSVERPDGSNFTLKIRSTKLEDSAMYFCASIQGGYGYTFGSGTRLTVV.

This rearrangement joins TRBV28 to TRBJ1-5; TRBD1 agrees at 8 bases. This CDR3 has 14 residues. The J segment lost 6 bases and the V segment lost 3 bases, leaving 4 bases of the junction unmatched. CDR1 and CDR2 from the germline V gene are MDHEN and SYDVKM. DNA of the CDR3: TGTGCCAGCAGTTTGGGGCAGGGGGCTCAGCCCCAGCATTTT. Its protein is CASSLGQGAQPQHF.

The chain employs TRBV11-2 and TRBJ2-1; maybe TRBD2 (7 bases). V lost 0 bases, J lost 2 bases, and 11 bases lay in between. CDR3 length: 16 amino acids. The germline V gene has CDR1 SGHAT and CDR2 FQNNGV. CDR3 nucleotides: TGTGCCAGCAGCTTAGACCAAGGGGGGGCCTACAATGAGCAGTTCTTC. This encodes CASSLDQGGAYNEQFF.

This rearrangement joins TRBV9 to TRBJ2-7, with 8 bases aligning to TRBD2. The V gene's germline CDR1 is SGDLS and CDR2 YYNGEE. The CDR3 has 16 residues. V trimming: 0 bases; J trimming: 3 bases; junction bases outside the gene matches: 8. This CDR3 is CASSVGRGLADYEQYF. The DNA of the CDR3 is TGTGCCAGCAGCGTAGGGCGAGGACTAGCCGACTACGAGCAGTACTTC.

This sequence joins TRBV4-3 and TRBJ2-1; TRBD2 might be the D (5 bases). The germline CDR1 and CDR2 sequences are LGHNA and YSLEER. CDR3 size: 15 residues. Trimming took 5 bases from V and 4 from J, leaving 15 bases between them. For the CDR3, the DNA is TGCGCCAGCAGCAGGAGGACGGTGGGTTACAATGAGCAGTTCTTC. The encoded protein is CASSRRTVGYNEQFF.

The chain employs TRBV4-1 and TRBJ1-5; tentatively, D is TRBD1 (5 bases). CDR3 length: 15 residues. Trimming stripped 0 bases from V and 7 bases from J, with 13 bases between. Germline values: CDR1 MGHRA, CDR2 YSYEKL. Here the CDR3 reads CASSQEQGIGQPQHF. The CDR3 DNA reads TGCGCCAGCAGCCAAGAGCAGGGAATAGGGCAGCCCCAGCATTTT.

The V and J genes are TRBV4-3 and TRBJ2-1; D might be TRBD2 (6 bases). The CDR3 sequence is 14 residues long. V was clipped by 6 bases and J by 10 bases, with 19 bases between them. Germline V CDR1 and CDR2: LGHNA, YSLEER. The CDR3 nucleotides read TGCGCCAGCAGGGGGGGTGATAGGTTCGACGAGCAGTTCTTC. Residues: CASRGGDRFDEQFF.

A single count supports this clonotype. The gene calls are TRBV6-5 and TRBJ1-4; 10 bases are shared with TRBD1. Germline trimming cut 6 bases from V and 7 bases from J; bases unmatched to any gene: 5. In germline, CDR1 is MNHEY, CDR2 SVGAGI. This CDR3 has 14 residues. CDR3 in DNA: TGTGCCAGCAGCCCCGGGACAGGGGTTGAAAAACTGTTTTTT. It translates to CASSPGTGVEKLFF.

This clonotype was seen a single time. The rearrangement uses TRBV29-1 and TRBJ2-4; 11 bases agree with TRBD1. Looked up from germline, CDR1 is SQVTM and CDR2 is ANQGSEA. The CDR3 totals 16 residues. With V trimmed by 7 bases and J by 0 bases, 8 bases remained unmatched. CDR3 protein: CSAVGQGDLAKNIQYF. CDR3 nucleotides: TGCAGCGCCGTGGGACAGGGGGACTTAGCCAAAAACATTCAGTACTTC.

This chain links TRBV11-2 with TRBJ2-2; D may be TRBD1 (5 bases). Germline CDR1 reads SGHAT; CDR2 reads FQNNGV. The CDR3 runs to 15 residues. Trimming removed 3 bases at V and 6 bases at J, with 14 bases between. CDR3 sequence (DNA): TGTGCCAGCAGCTTTCAGGGCCCTGGCCCCGGGGAGCTGTTTTTT. Residues: CASSFQGPGPGELFF.